The clone carrying this T cell receptor (beta chain) was counted between two and nine times. Its matching antigen is unknown. The CDR3 length is 16 residues. V lost 0 bases, J lost 1 base, and 12 bases lay in between. Germline CDR1 and CDR2: MNHEY and SMNVEV (reference sequence). This sample is drawn from a study of T cells after yellow fever vaccination. The study, taken as a whole, reports: Reappearance after the booster was seen for most primary-vaccination clones, at 96% CD4 and 75% to 90% CD8.

Via MiXCR, TCRdb re-called the 5' RACE reads, giving one row per CDR3 protein. The sample consists of approximately 600,000 distinct CDR3 sequences, over 9% of them appearing once. This clonotype originated in a man aged 25 to 40 who received the YFV17D yellow fever vaccine. The sequences come from PBMCs, collected on the day of the yellow fever booster vaccination. V and J are TRBV27 and TRBJ1-1; maybe TRBD1 (6 bases). In nucleotides, the CDR3 is TGTGCCAGCAGTTTATCGTCCCAGACAGGGAACACTGAAGCTTTCTTT. It is translated as CASSLSSQTGNTEAFF.